Listed here is a single TCR beta chain. Its cognate antigen is unknown. This entry comes from a study of CD4 T cells in relation to SARS-CoV-2 and coronaviruses. Study summary: After around 10 days of antigen culture, PBMC TCR beta CDR3s were sequenced. Convalescent patients were roughly 8 males and a few females; two were Hispanic.

General study points: Samples before the pandemic and after infection were not matched within any donor.

Trimming removed 1 base from V and 10 bases from J, with 12 bases in between. Germline CDR1 and CDR2: SGHRS and YFSETQ. There are 13 residues in the CDR3. CD4 enrichment then naive enrichment separated naive from memory CD4+ cells. Data came from immunoSEQ multiplex PCR; TCRdb stores just in-frame clones and leaves some out. The data contain approximately 41,000 clones, about 80% of them seen just once; the ten biggest clones take up around 1.2%. The chain links TRBV5-1 to TRBJ2-1; D remains unclear. The receptor's source is an adult with COVID-19. Sequenced sample: naive CD4+ T cells from PBMCs, cultured in vitro. Subset described: naive CD4+ T cells isolated by negative enrichment. The CDR3 DNA follows: TGCGCCAGCAGCTTGTTGACTTCTCGGGAGCAGTTCTTC. Its protein is CASSLLTSREQFF.